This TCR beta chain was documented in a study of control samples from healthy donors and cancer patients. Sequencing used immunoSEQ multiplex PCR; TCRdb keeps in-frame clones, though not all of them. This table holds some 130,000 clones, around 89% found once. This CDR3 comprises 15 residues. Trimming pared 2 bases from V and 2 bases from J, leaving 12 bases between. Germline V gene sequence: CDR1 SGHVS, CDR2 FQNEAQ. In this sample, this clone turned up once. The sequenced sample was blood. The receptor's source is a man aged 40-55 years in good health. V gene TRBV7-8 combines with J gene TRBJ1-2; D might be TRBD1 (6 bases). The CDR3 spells CASSLRAGANYGYTF. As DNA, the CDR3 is TGTGCCAGCAGCTTAAGGGCAGGGGCCAACTATGGCTACACCTTC.